This entry lists 11 T cell receptor beta chains sequenced from one sample in a study of blood T cell repertoires in COVID-19. Assay used: immunoSEQ multiplex PCR; TCRdb lists only in-frame clones, some missing. Found here are about 45,000 clones, roughly four fifths of them singletons; the top ten hold about 14%. Sequenced material: peripheral blood. These receptor sequences come from a human donor in a cohort sampled during active COVID-19.

This clone was observed once. This chain joins TRBV28 and TRBJ2-7; 7 nucleotides line up with TRBD1. The CDR3 spans 15 residues. Germline V gives CDR1 MDHEN, CDR2 SYDVKM. Trimming took 4 bases from V and 3 from J; bases not matched to a gene: 9. The CDR3 region has the DNA TGTGCCAGCAGTTCCCAAGGGACAGACTTCTACGAGCAGTACTTC. Translation: CASSSQGTDFYEQYF.

The chain couples TRBV4-1 to TRBJ2-3; TRBD2 matches at 10 bases. V dropped 4 bases and J dropped 4; count of bases not matched to a gene: 8. The CDR3 spans 16 residues. The germline V gene encodes CDR1 MGHRA and CDR2 YSYEKL. CDR3 protein: CASSPVILAGADTQYF. The CDR3 nucleotides are TGCGCCAGCAGCCCCGTTATTCTAGCGGGGGCAGATACGCAGTATTTT.

The chain links TRBV30 to TRBJ1-4; D gene uncertain. Germline assignment: CDR1 GTSNPN and CDR2 SVGIG (reference sequence). V gave up 5 bases and J gave up 0 bases, with 7 bases separating them. The CDR3 length is 13 residues. CDR3 coding DNA: TGTGCCTGGGCTACCGCAACTAATGAAAAACTGTTTTTT. The encoded protein is CAWATATNEKLFF.

V usage is TRBV5-1 and J usage is TRBJ2-2, with 7 bases fitting TRBD2. V was clipped by 4 bases and J by 3 bases; unmatched bases: 9. This CDR3 has 16 residues. The germline V gene encodes CDR1 SGHRS and CDR2 YFSETQ. The CDR3 loop is CASSPSGLPYTGELFF. The CDR3 nucleotides are TGCGCCAGCAGCCCCTCGGGACTACCCTACACCGGGGAGCTGTTTTTT.

The CDR3 protein is CSASPPSGLAGEDTQYF. The CDR3 DNA reads as TGCAGTGCTAGTCCGCCTTCGGGACTAGCGGGAGAGGATACGCAGTATTTT. This rearrangement joins TRBV20-1 to TRBJ2-3; 14 nucleotides align to TRBD2. Germline V gene lookup returns CDR1 DFQATT and CDR2 SNEGSKA (reference sequence). This CDR3 is built from 17 residues. With 3 bases clipped from V and 6 bases from J, the junction kept 11 bases outside the gene matches.

The J gene is TRBJ1-4, the V gene TRBV24-1; 7 nucleotides match TRBD1. The CDR3 is 14 amino acids. The J segment lost 0 bases and the V segment lost 7 bases, leaving 1 base of the junction unmatched. Germline loops: CDR1 KGHDR, CDR2 SFDVKD. The CDR3 coding sequence is TGTGCCACCAGCGACAGGGCAACTAATGAAAAACTGTTTTTT. Residues: CATSDRATNEKLFF.

The chain has TRBV29-1 and TRBJ2-7; weak D call: TRBD2 (5 bases). The V end lost 7 bases, the J end lost 0 bases, and 13 bases lay between the germline ends. This CDR3 spans 13 amino acids. Per germline, CDR1 SQVTM and CDR2 ANQGSEA. Here the CDR3 DNA reads TGCAGCGCAGGAGGTCGAAGCTCCTACGAGCAGTACTTC. This translates into CSAGGRSSYEQYF.

The J gene is TRBJ2-7, the V gene TRBV19; 9 positions agree with TRBD1. V was clipped by 5 bases and J by 2 bases; unmatched bases: 10. The CDR3 is made up of 16 amino acids. Germline CDR1 is LNHDA and CDR2 is SQIVND (reference sequence). In DNA form, the CDR3 reads TGTGCCAGTAGTCCGACCGGTGACAGGGGGACCTACGAGCAGTACTTC. Translation gives CASSPTGDRGTYEQYF.

This clone was recorded a few times. The rearrangement links TRBV28 to TRBJ2-7; D call uncertain. Trimming stripped 8 bases from V and 2 bases from J, with 13 bases between. This CDR3 region has 13 residues. CDR1 and CDR2 from the germline V gene are MDHEN and SYDVKM. The CDR3 here is CASSIRLPYEQYF. CDR3 sequence (DNA): TGTGCCAGCTCTATCCGCCTCCCCTACGAGCAGTACTTC.

This clone was detected once. The chain couples TRBV7-9 to TRBJ2-7; 8 bases agree with TRBD2. J gave up 5 bases and V 5 bases, and 11 bases lay outside the gene matches. The CDR3 runs 15 residues. Looked up from germline, CDR1 is SEHNR and CDR2 is FQNEAQ (reference sequence). CDR3 sequence reads: CASSRPSSGSHEQYF. CDR3 DNA: TGTGCCAGCAGCCGCCCTAGCAGCGGGAGCCACGAGCAGTACTTC. The whole variable domain, filled in from reference TRBV7-9 and TRBJ2-7, reads DTGVSQNPRHKITKRGQNVTFRCDPISEHNRLYWYRQTLGQGPEFLTYFQNEAQLEKSRLLSDRFSAERPKGSFSTLEIQRTEQGDSAMYLCASSRPSSGSHEQYFGPGTRLTVT.

The chain uses TRBV7-6 and TRBJ2-7; the match to TRBD1 covers 11 bases. Germline CDR1 SGHVS, CDR2 FNYEAQ. The J segment lost 1 base and the V segment lost 8 bases, leaving 7 bases of the junction unmatched. The CDR3 spans 15 residues. The CDR3 protein is CASSIGQGASYEQYF. The DNA for the CDR3 is TGTGCCAGCTCCATAGGACAGGGGGCTTCCTACGAGCAGTACTTC.